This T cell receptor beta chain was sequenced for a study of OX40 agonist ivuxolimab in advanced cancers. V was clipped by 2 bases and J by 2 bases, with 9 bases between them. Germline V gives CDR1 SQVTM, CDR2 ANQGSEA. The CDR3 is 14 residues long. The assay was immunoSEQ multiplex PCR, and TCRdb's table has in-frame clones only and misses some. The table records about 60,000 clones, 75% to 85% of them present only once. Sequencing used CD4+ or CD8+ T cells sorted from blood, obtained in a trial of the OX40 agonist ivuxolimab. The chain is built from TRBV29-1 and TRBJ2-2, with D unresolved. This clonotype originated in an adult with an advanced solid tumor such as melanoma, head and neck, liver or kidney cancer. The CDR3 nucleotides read TGCAGCGTTGAAAAGGATACCAACACCGGGGAGCTGTTTTTT. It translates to CSVEKDTNTGELFF.